A selection of T cell receptor beta chains follows, all from one sample in a study of post-analysis software for immune sequencing data. MiXCR, applied by TCRdb to the PCR reads, yields one record per CDR3 protein. The table records 350,000 to 450,000 distinct CDR3 sequences, 39% of them present only once. Source material: blood. These receptors all come from a girl aged 2 to 10 with multiple sclerosis. CDR3s include the opening cysteine and the closing phenylalanine or tryptophan. D genes are given only for firm matches. Expanded clones get a size class; other rows say once, few or many, or leave the size out.

V: TRBV20-1
D: -
size: few
J: TRBJ2-7
CDR3: CSARNRDSSSYEQYF
DNA: TGCAGTGCTAGAAACCGGGACTCCAGCTCCTACGAGCAGTACTTC

V: TRBV6-2/TRBV6-3
D: TRBD1
size: -
J: TRBJ1-2
CDR3: CASSPDRVGYTF
DNA: TGTGCCAGCAGCCCTGACAGGGTTGGCTACACCTTC

V: TRBV29-1
D: -
size: -
J: TRBJ2-7
CDR3: CSGWGGVSTYEQYF
DNA: TGCAGCGGTTGGGGGGGCGTTTCTACGTACGAGCAGTACTTC

V: TRBV6-2/TRBV6-3
D: -
size: few
J: TRBJ2-4
CDR3: CASSYRARSHDKNIQYF
DNA: TGTGCCAGCAGTTACAGGGCCAGGTCTCACGACAAAAACATTCAGTACTTC

V: TRBV7-2
D: -
size: few
J: TRBJ2-1
CDR3: CASSFDSNEQFF
DNA: TGTGCCAGCAGCTTTGACTCCAATGAGCAGTTCTTC

V: TRBV12-5
D: TRBD2
size: -
J: TRBJ2-1
CDR3: CASGLVGTSGYNEQFF
DNA: TGTGCTAGTGGTTTGGTTGGGACTAGCGGCTACAATGAGCAGTTCTTC

V: TRBV11-2
D: TRBD1
size: -
J: TRBJ2-7
CDR3: CASSSRTGQGGYEQYF
DNA: TGTGCCAGCAGCTCTCGAACCGGACAGGGGGGTTACGAGCAGTACTTC

V: TRBV2
D: -
size: -
J: TRBJ2-3
CDR3: CATSLGLGGTDTQYF
DNA: TGTGCCACCTCGTTGGGTTTAGGAGGCACAGATACGCAGTATTTT

V: TRBV20-1
D: -
size: -
J: TRBJ2-7
CDR3: CSARDQFGTPTTDEQYF
DNA: TGCAGTGCTAGAGATCAGTTCGGGACTCCAACTACGGACGAGCAGTACTTC

V: TRBV28
D: TRBD2
size: -
J: TRBJ2-2
CDR3: CASTNRWGTSVTGELFF
DNA: TGTGCCAGCACCAATCGGTGGGGGACTAGCGTTACCGGGGAGCTGTTTTTT

V: TRBV18
D: TRBD1
size: -
J: TRBJ1-3
CDR3: CASSPSPGTGGNTIYF
DNA: TGTGCCAGCTCACCAAGCCCCGGGACAGGAGGAAACACCATATATTTT

V: TRBV3-1
D: TRBD1
size: -
J: TRBJ1-1
CDR3: CASSHTRGQGTNTEAFF
DNA: TGTGCCAGCAGCCACACAAGGGGACAGGGGACGAACACTGAAGCTTTCTTT

V: TRBV7-3
D: -
size: -
J: TRBJ2-7
CDR3: CASSASYNEQYF
DNA: TGTGCCAGCTCTGCCTCCTACAATGAGCAGTACTTC

V: TRBV27
D: TRBD1
size: -
J: TRBJ1-1
CDR3: CASSLRTGRANTEAFF
DNA: TGTGCCAGCAGTTTACGGACAGGGAGGGCGAACACTGAAGCTTTCTTT

V: TRBV7-2
D: -
size: -
J: TRBJ2-7
CDR3: CASGLGPPPISYEQYF
DNA: TGTGCCAGCGGGCTGGGACCTCCACCCATCTCCTACGAGCAGTACTTC

V: TRBV7-2
D: -
size: few
J: TRBJ2-5
CDR3: CASSLAPRSQWETQYF
DNA: TGTGCCAGCAGCTTAGCGCCCAGGAGCCAATGGGAGACCCAGTACTTC

V: TRBV7-8
D: -
size: -
J: TRBJ1-2
CDR3: CASSLNWYDGYTF
DNA: TGTGCCAGCAGCTTAAACTGGTACGATGGCTACACCTTC

V: TRBV11-1
D: TRBD2
size: -
J: TRBJ2-1
CDR3: CASSSPIKAGLTYNEQFF
DNA: TGTGCCAGCAGCTCCCCAATTAAAGCGGGACTAACCTACAATGAGCAGTTCTTC

V: TRBV20-1
D: -
size: -
J: TRBJ2-1
CDR3: CSARDRQDPNEQFF
DNA: TGCAGTGCTAGAGATCGTCAGGACCCCAATGAGCAGTTCTTC

V: TRBV6-1
D: -
size: -
J: TRBJ2-1
CDR3: CASSDSKYNEQFF
DNA: TGTGCCAGCAGTGATTCCAAATACAATGAGCAGTTCTTC

V: TRBV27
D: -
size: -
J: TRBJ1-1
CDR3: CASRADMNTEAFF
DNA: TGTGCCAGCCGTGCGGATATGAACACTGAAGCTTTCTTT

V: TRBV12-3/TRBV12-4
D: -
size: few
J: TRBJ2-1
CDR3: CASALRVGNEQFF
DNA: TGTGCCAGCGCCCTTCGGGTGGGGAATGAGCAGTTCTTC

V: TRBV10-3
D: TRBD2
size: -
J: TRBJ2-3
CDR3: CAISESFAGGSSTDTQYF
DNA: TGTGCCATCAGTGAGTCATTCGCGGGGGGGTCGAGCACAGATACGCAGTATTTT